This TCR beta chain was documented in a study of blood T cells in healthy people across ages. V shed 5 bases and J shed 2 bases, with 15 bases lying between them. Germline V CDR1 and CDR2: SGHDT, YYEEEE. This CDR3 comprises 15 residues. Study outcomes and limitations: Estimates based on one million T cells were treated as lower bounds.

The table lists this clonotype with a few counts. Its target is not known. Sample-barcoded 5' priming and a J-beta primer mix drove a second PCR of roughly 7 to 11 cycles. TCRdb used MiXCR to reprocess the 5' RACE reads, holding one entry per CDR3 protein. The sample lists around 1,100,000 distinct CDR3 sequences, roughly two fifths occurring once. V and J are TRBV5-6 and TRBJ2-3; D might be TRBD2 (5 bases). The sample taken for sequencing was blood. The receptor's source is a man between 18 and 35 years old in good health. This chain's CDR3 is CASSSTGIITDTQYF. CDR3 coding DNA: TGTGCCAGCAGTTCAACCGGGATCATCACAGATACGCAGTATTTT.